The sequence of this T cell receptor (beta chain) was determined in a study of shared clonotypes between healthy human individuals. Repertoires were generated with immunoSEQ multiplex PCR, while TCRdb's copy carries only in-frame clones and drops some. The data hold almost 750,000 clones, with just under 75% observed a single time. CDR1 and CDR2 (germline): SGHRS, YFSETQ. The CDR3 extends over 15 amino acids. Trimming removed 4 bases from V and 3 bases from J; junction bases left unmatched: 3. Sequenced input: memory CD4+ T cells sorted from blood. The subset is: CD45RA-negative fraction. The chain combines TRBV5-1 with TRBJ2-1; 11 nucleotides line up with TRBD1. This clonotype originated in a woman under 40 in good health. CDR3 DNA: TGCGCCAGCAGCGAGGGACAGGGGGACTACAATGAGCAGTTCTTC. It codes for CASSEGQGDYNEQFF. The entire variable domain, with the rest obtained from reference TRBV5-1 and TRBJ2-1, is as follows: KAGVTQTPRYLIKTRGQQVTLSCSPISGHRSVSWYQQTPGQGLQFLFEYFSETQRNKGNFPGRFSGRQFSNSRSEMNVSTLELGDSALYLCASSEGQGDYNEQFFGPGTRLTVL.